This is a list of T cell receptor beta chains from one sample in a study of cytomegalovirus exposure and HLA in healthy donors. Profiled with immunoSEQ multiplex PCR; TCRdb holds only in-frame clones, not every one. The sample records over 150,000 clones, roughly 85% being singletons. The sample was PBMCs. The receptor source for this set is a middle-aged man in good health and CMV-seronegative. CDR3s include the opening cysteine and the closing phenylalanine or tryptophan. Each record gives: clone size, J gene, V gene, D gene, CDR3 protein, CDR3 DNA. The D gene is left open where the match is weak. Part of the rows lack a size; the others show once, few, many or a class for expanded clones.

>-|TRBJ2-1|TRBV9|-
CASSAHREQFF
TGTGCCAGCAGCGCCCACCGGGAGCAGTTCTTC
>-|TRBJ2-6|TRBV9|-
CASSPSKGANGLTF
TGTGCCAGCAGCCCTTCGAAAGGGGCCAACGGCCTGACTTTC
>once|TRBJ2-1|TRBV6-1|TRBD2
CASSPMGGPRDEQFF
TGTGCCAGCAGTCCAATGGGAGGGCCGAGAGATGAGCAGTTCTTC
>-|TRBJ1-4|TRBV5-4|TRBD1
CASSARQGDEKLFF
TGTGCCAGCAGCGCTCGACAGGGGGATGAAAAACTGTTTTTT
>-|TRBJ2-1|TRBV10-3|TRBD2
CASAREGGNEQFF
TGTGCCTCAGCGCGGGAGGGAGGCAATGAGCAGTTCTTC
>-|TRBJ2-2|TRBV18|-
CASSPAGVDTGELFF
TGTGCCAGCTCACCAGCAGGGGTGGACACCGGGGAGCTGTTTTTT
>-|TRBJ2-1|TRBV12-5|-
CASGLFGDEQFF
TGTGCTAGTGGTTTGTTCGGTGATGAGCAGTTCTTC
>-|TRBJ2-6|TRBV9|-
CASSVATPGPGANVLTF
TGTGCCAGCAGCGTAGCTACGCCAGGGCCTGGGGCCAACGTCCTGACTTTC
>-|TRBJ2-5|TRBV6-6|-
CASSYRTEETQYF
TGTGCCAGCAGTTACCGGACAGAAGAGACCCAGTACTTC
>-|TRBJ2-3|TRBV6-6|-
CASSYPAGITQYF
TGTGCCAGCAGTTACCCGGCGGGGATCACGCAGTATTTT
>-|TRBJ1-4|TRBV10-1|-
CASIVVEAATNEKLFF
TGCGCCAGTATAGTGGTGGAGGCTGCAACTAATGAAAAACTGTTTTTT
>-|TRBJ2-5|TRBV28|-
CASSHDSYQETQYF
TGTGCCAGCAGTCATGACAGCTACCAAGAGACCCAGTACTTC
>-|TRBJ2-7|TRBV15|-
CATSREGLYEQYF
TGTGCCACCAGCAGGGAGGGGTTGTACGAGCAGTACTTC
>-|TRBJ2-3|TRBV7-6|TRBD2
CASSSTSGRVYTQYF
TGTGCCAGCAGCTCAACTAGCGGGAGGGTATATACGCAGTATTTT
>-|TRBJ2-7|TRBV18|-
CASSPSWGGPREQYF
TGTGCCAGCTCACCCTCCTGGGGGGGGCCGCGGGAGCAGTACTTC
>-|TRBJ2-5|TRBV11-2|-
CASSYRDWEETQYF
TGTGCCAGCAGCTACCGGGACTGGGAAGAGACCCAGTACTTC
>-|TRBJ2-7|TRBV6-1|-
CASSGAYEQYF
TGTGCCAGCAGTGGGGCTTACGAGCAGTACTTC
>-|TRBJ2-3|TRBV13|-
CASSLLGDTDTQYF
TGTGCCAGCAGCTTACTCGGGGACACAGATACGCAGTATTTT
>-|TRBJ2-5|TRBV6-6|-
CASTPVGLKEETQYF
TGTGCCAGCACCCCAGTCGGACTCAAGGAAGAGACCCAGTACTTC